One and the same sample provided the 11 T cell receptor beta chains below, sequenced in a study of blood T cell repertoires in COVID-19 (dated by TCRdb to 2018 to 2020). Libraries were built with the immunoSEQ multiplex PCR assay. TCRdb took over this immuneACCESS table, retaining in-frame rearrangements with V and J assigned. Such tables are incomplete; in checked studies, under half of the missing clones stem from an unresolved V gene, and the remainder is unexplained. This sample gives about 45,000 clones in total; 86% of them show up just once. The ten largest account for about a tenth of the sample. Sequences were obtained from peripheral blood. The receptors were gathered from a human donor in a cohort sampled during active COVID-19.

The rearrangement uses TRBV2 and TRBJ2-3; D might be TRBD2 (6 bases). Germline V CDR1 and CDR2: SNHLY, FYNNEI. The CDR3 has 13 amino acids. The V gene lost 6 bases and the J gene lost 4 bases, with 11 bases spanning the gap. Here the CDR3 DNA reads TGTGCCAGCAGAGCGGGTGGGGCAGATACGCAGTATTTT. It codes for CASRAGGADTQYF.

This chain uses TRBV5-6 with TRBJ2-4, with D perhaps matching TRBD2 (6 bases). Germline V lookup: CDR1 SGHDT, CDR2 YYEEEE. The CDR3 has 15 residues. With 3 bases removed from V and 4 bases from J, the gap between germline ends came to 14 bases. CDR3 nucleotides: TGTGCCAGCAGCTGGGACTGGATGAGTAAAAACATTCAGTACTTC. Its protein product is CASSWDWMSKNIQYF.

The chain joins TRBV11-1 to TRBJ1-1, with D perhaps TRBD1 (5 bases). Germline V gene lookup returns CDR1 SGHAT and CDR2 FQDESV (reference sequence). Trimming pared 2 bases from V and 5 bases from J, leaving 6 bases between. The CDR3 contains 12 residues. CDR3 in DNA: TGTGCCAGCAGCTTACAGGGTACTGAAGCTTTCTTT. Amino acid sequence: CASSLQGTEAFF.

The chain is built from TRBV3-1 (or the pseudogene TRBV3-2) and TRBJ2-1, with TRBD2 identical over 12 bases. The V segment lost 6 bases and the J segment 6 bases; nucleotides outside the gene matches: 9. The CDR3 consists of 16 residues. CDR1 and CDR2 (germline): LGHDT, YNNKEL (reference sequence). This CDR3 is CASRLWTSGVSNEQFF. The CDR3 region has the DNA TGTGCCAGCAGGCTATGGACTAGCGGGGTGAGCAATGAGCAGTTCTTC.

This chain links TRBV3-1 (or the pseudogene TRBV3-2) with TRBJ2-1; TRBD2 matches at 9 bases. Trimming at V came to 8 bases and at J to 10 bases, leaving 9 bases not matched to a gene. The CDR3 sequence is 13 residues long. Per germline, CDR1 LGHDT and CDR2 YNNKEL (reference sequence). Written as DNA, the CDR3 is TGTGCCAGCCGCCCCCCAGCGGGGGGAGAGCAGTTCTTC. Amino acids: CASRPPAGGEQFF.

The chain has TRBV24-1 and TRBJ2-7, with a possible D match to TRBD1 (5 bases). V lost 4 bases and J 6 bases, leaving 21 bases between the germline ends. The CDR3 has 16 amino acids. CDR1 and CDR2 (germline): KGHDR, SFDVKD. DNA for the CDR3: TGTGCCACCAGTGAATTAATCGAGGCAGGGCTGGGCGAGCAGTACTTC. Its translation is CATSELIEAGLGEQYF.

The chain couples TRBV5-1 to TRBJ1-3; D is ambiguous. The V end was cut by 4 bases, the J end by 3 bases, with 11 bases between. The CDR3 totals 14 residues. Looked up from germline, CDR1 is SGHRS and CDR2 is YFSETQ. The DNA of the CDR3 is TGCGCCAGCAGCCCAGCAGGCGATGGAAACACCATATATTTT. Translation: CASSPAGDGNTIYF.

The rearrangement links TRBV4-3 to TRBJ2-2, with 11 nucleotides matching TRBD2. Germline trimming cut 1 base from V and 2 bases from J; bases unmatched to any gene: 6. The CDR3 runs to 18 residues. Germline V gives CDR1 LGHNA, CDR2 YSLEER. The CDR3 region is CASSQGRLAGGNTGELFF. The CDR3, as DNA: TGCGCCAGCAGCCAAGGGAGGCTAGCGGGAGGAAACACCGGGGAGCTGTTTTTT.

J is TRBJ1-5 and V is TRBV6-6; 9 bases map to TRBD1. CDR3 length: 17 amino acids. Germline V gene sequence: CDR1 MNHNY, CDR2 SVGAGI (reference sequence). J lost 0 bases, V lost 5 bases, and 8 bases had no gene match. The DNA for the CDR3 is TGTGCCAGCAGTCCCACGGGGACAGGGTATAGCAATCAGCCCCAGCATTTT. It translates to CASSPTGTGYSNQPQHF.

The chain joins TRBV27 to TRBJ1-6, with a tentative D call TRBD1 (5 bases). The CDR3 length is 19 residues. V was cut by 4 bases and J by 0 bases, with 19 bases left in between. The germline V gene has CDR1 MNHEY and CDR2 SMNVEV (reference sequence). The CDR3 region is CASSSRNPGIPSYNSPLHF. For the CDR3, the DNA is TGTGCCAGCAGTTCTAGAAACCCAGGGATACCCTCCTATAATTCACCCCTCCACTTT.

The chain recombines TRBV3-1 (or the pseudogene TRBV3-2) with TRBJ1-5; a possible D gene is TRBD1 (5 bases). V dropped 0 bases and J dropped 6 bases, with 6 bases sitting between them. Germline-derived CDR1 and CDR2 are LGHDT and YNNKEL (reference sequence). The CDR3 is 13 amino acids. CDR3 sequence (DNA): TGTGCCAGCAGCCAAGAGGGGGGTCAGCCCCAGCATTTT. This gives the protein CASSQEGGQPQHF.